Here is one T cell receptor beta chain with its context. The antigen is undetermined. This entry belongs to a study of cytomegalovirus exposure and HLA in healthy donors. Whole-study context: Most donors, just over 80% of some 400 genotyped, fell in the Caucasian-associated ancestry cluster.

Study outcomes and limitations: The study carried out a later analysis of TCR beta sequences. It associated about 15,000 of them with specific HLA alleles at a false discovery rate of 0.05. Certain sequence variants were highly shared and formed a cluster, and this cluster was likely a sequencing artifact. A later analysis linked a missense DCLRE1C variant to TCR beta V- and J-gene trimming.

PCR amplification relied on 60 Vbeta primers (plus 13 Jbeta primers). TCRdb's copy holds only in-frame clones and misses some; the assay was immunoSEQ multiplex PCR. Seen here are 75,000 to 80,000 clones, approximately 70% observed once, and the top ten hold just under 5%. Germline CDR1 and CDR2: SGHTA and FQGNSA. V dropped 6 bases and J dropped 6; count of bases not matched to a gene: 9. The CDR3 consists of 16 residues. The receptor was derived from a man in his fifties or sixties in good health and CMV-seropositive. The chain uses TRBV7-2 and TRBJ2-3; 13 nucleotides align to TRBD2. What was sequenced was PBMCs. Written as DNA, the CDR3 is TGTGCCAGCAGACCTACTAGCGGGGGGGCCCCCGATACGCAGTATTTT. The encoded protein is CASRPTSGGAPDTQYF.